This is a list of T cell receptor beta chains from one sample in a study of blood T cell repertoires in COVID-19. Assay used: immunoSEQ multiplex PCR; TCRdb lists only in-frame clones, some missing. This table holds 130,000 to 150,000 clones, roughly 80% found once. The sequenced sample was peripheral blood. These receptors originate from a man in his 70s who had recovered from COVID-19. CDR3s include the opening cysteine and the closing phenylalanine or tryptophan.

>TRBV27|17|TRBJ2-1
CASSFLRADDSYNEQFF
>TRBV5-1|14|TRBJ1-2
CASSYTRAGYGYTF
>TRBV2|14|TRBJ1-1
CASRWGGINTEAFF
>TRBV11-2|16|TRBJ2-7
CASSAGAGTGGFEQYF
>TRBV13|14|TRBJ2-7
CASSFASSGYEQYF
>TRBV7-9|14|TRBJ1-1
CASSLGEVNTEAFF
>TRBV7-9|13|TRBJ2-7
CASRREVAYEQYF
>TRBV11-2|15|TRBJ2-7
CASSFITSRTYEQYF
>TRBV4-1|15|TRBJ2-7
CASSLNPGQGNEQYF
>TRBV18|15|TRBJ2-7
CASSLERTGTYEQYF
>TRBV6-5|14|TRBJ1-2
CASSYSTGGFGYTF
>TRBV14|13|TRBJ2-7
CASSQPDSYEQYF
>TRBV6-1|16|TRBJ1-6
CASSDPTGPGNSPLHF
>TRBV10-3|16|TRBJ1-2
CAISETGQGGWYGYTF
>TRBV5-4|16|TRBJ2-3
CASSSGTTTSTDTQYF
>TRBV7-8|13|TRBJ1-5
CASSPDRDQPQHF
>TRBV29-1|14|TRBJ1-1
CSVVTGQGNTEAFF
>TRBV7-2|18|TRBJ2-7
CASSLAGRGTSGTGEQYF
>TRBV7-2|14|TRBJ1-2
CASSLGYGTAGYTF
>TRBV5-4|11|TRBJ2-7
CASSEAGEQYF
>TRBV27|15|TRBJ2-2
CASSRTLRDTGELFF
>TRBV4-1|15|TRBJ2-1
CASSFRGLPNNEQFF
>TRBV2|13|TRBJ1-1
CASREESHTEAFF
>TRBV30|17|TRBJ2-1
CAWTANKDGHFYNEQFF
>TRBV5-1|13|TRBJ2-5
CASSSQGAETQYF
>TRBV5-5|14|TRBJ2-5
CASSYGSFLETQYF
>TRBV7-2|16|TRBJ2-3
CASSFPRGRWADTQYF
>TRBV5-4|16|TRBJ2-3
CASSPGTSSYTDTQYF
>TRBV15|15|TRBJ2-1
CATSSPADSFNEQFF
>TRBV12-3/TRBV12-4|12|TRBJ2-3
CASSFRADTQYF
>TRBV27|15|TRBJ1-4
CASSRSGTGVEKLFF
>TRBV3-1/TRBV3-2|14|TRBJ2-5
CASSPGLRRETQYF
>TRBV6-6|14|TRBJ1-4
CASCTDDNNEKLFF
>TRBV6-5|12|TRBJ2-1
CASSIPYNEQFF
>TRBV5-1|15|TRBJ2-1
CASSAGLAGVNEQFF
>TRBV30|13|TRBJ1-2
CAWSEGQPYGYTF
>TRBV7-2|14|TRBJ2-7
CASSFSGRSYEQYF
>TRBV19|13|TRBJ1-4
CASSIAGGEKLFF
>TRBV5-1|14|TRBJ2-1
CASSARQGEWEQFF
>TRBV18|14|TRBJ1-1
CASSLTDLNTEAFF